The T cell receptor (beta chain) under discussion was sequenced for a study of OX40 agonist ivuxolimab in advanced cancers. Study background: Cancers in dose escalation were hepatocellular, melanoma, renal cell and head and neck. General study findings and limits: Clonal expansion was seen in CD4+ and CD8+ blood T cells by week 6 at 0.1 to 3.0 mg/kg.

Sequenced by immunoSEQ multiplex PCR; TCRdb stores in-frame clones only, minus some. Altogether about 48,000 clones are present, nearly 85% being singletons, with the ten largest covering approximately 1%. The CDR3 length is 15 residues. CDR1 is KGHSH and CDR2 is LQKENI in the germline V gene. With 2 bases removed from V and 5 bases from J, the gap between germline ends came to 15 bases. Regarding this clone: Its target is unknown.

If patients had autoimmune disease history or systemic immunosuppression, they were excluded. The TCR comes from an adult with an advanced solid tumor such as melanoma, head and neck, liver or kidney cancer. The material was CD4+ or CD8+ T cells sorted from blood, obtained in a trial of the OX40 agonist ivuxolimab. V usage is TRBV18 and J usage is TRBJ1-1, with D possibly being TRBD1 (6 bases). The chain's CDR3 is CASSPKGHVTTEAFF. The CDR3 DNA sequence: TGTGCCAGCTCACCAAAGGGACACGTAACAACTGAAGCTTTCTTT.